Below, one T cell receptor beta chain is given with its context. Its recognized antigen is unknown. Nothing much larger sits one base from this clone, and base qualities are not available. The entry originates in a study of CD8+ T cells in alopecia areata (dated by TCRdb to the late 2010s). With regard to the full study: In both human patients and the C3H/HeJ mouse model, the study applied high-throughput TCRbeta sequencing to look at T cell clonal expansion in alopecia areata. On the human side, TCRbeta sequencing was run on scalp tissue and on sorted CD4+ and CD8+ peripheral blood T cells from healthy controls and from alopecia areata patients with either patchy or totalis/universalis disease. TCRbeta CDR3 regions were amplified by immunoSEQ multiplex PCR using 35 Vbeta forward and 13 Jbeta reverse primers. RNA came from the PAXgene miRNA kit for fixed scalp, the miRNeasy kit for PBMCs, and the RNeasy kit for mouse skin. Clonality in the scalp was compared among normal scalp (n=4), patchy alopecia areata scalp (n=8), and alopecia totalis/universalis scalp (n=8).

PBMCs were isolated by density centrifugation and stained for CD3, CD4 and CD8, and CD4+ and CD8+ T cells were sorted on a FACSAria. Scalp biopsies and blood samples were obtained from unaffected controls. The library relied on the immunoSEQ multiplex PCR assay. For TCR sequencing, RNA was extracted from every sample and reverse transcribed into cDNA to serve as template. SuperScript III was used to make first-strand cDNA, primed with a 2:1 mix of oligo-dT and random hexamers. A synthetic immune receptor repertoire was used to measure amplification bias, and any remaining bias was corrected computationally. The original methods were these. Raw reads were preprocessed for error removal, and CDR3 was defined according to IMGT conventions as running from the conserved cysteine to phenylalanine. Clonality was computed as 1 minus the Shannon entropy, with the entropy normalized by log2 of the number of productive unique TCRs. CD4 or CD8 identity of scalp clones was inferred by cross-referencing scalp TCRbeta sequences with sorted blood CD4 and CD8 repertoires. Not all clones reach the TCRdb copy of this immuneACCESS table, which keeps in-frame sequences only. Checked studies attribute under half of the gap to unresolved V genes and leave the rest unexplained. The D gene and trimming were derived from the DNA, and the V and J assignments and clone size from that table. This sample lists about 150,000 clones; 62% were detected once. The ten largest account for 35% to 40% of the sample.

Overall study outcomes, separate from this receptor: Shared TCR sequences between patients were less evident than in mice, which may be partly attributable to HLA diversity in the patient population. Unlike mouse skin, which is dominated by gammadelta T cells, normal human skin has resident alphabeta T cells that are also sequenced, and this complicates analysis of the scalp TCR repertoire. Higher clonality and more expanded CD8+ clones were observed in lesional scalp than in normal scalp, particularly in alopecia totalis/universalis, a finding suggestive of antigenic drive.

The CDR3 starts with the cysteine, ends with the phenylalanine, and has 15 residues. The sequence is cut down to CDR3 DNA, 45 bases in frame from base 1. Trimming leaves V shorter by 5 bases and J shorter by 5 bases, with the junction holding 12 bases beyond the gene matches. According to the germline V gene (reference sequence), CDR1 reads MNHEY and CDR2 reads SMNVEV. The clonotype originates from a human donor in good health. The chain uses TRBV27 and TRBJ2-7, with 7 bases matching TRBD2. Sequencing was performed on CD8+ T cells sorted from blood. The CDR3 protein: CASSPPSAGANEQYF. The nucleotide sequence is TGTGCCAGCAGTCCCCCCTCCGCGGGAGCTAACGAGCAGTACTTC.